This entry lists 6 T cell receptor beta chains sequenced from one sample in a study of regulatory T cells in long-lasting Graves disease. Time point given: newly diagnosed GD, antithyroid drugs for less than 3 months. PBMC-extracted RNA yielded the TCR library. Arm-PCR of CDR3 regions and iRepertoire HTBI primers were used to build TCR beta libraries. MiXCR, applied by TCRdb to the multiplex PCR reads, yields one record per CDR3 protein. This table has hundreds of thousands of distinct CDR3 sequences, roughly 15% appearing once. This same sample was also taken into another study, of T cells in Graves' hyperthyroidism and ophthalmopathy.

This specimen was peripheral blood mononuclear cells (PBMCs), taken at new diagnosis, from a patient treated with antithyroid drugs. The receptors were gathered from a woman aged 25 to 39 with Graves disease.

This clonotype was seen more than once but under ten times. The V and J genes are TRBV28 and TRBJ2-5; D gene ambiguous. Deletions cut 11 bases from V and 5 bases from J, with 18 bases between. The CDR3 covers 13 residues. The germline V gene encodes CDR1 MDHEN and CDR2 SYDVKM. The CDR3, as DNA: TGTGCCGTTAACGAGAACCCCCGGGAGACCCAGTACTTC. Its translation is CAVNENPRETQYF.

This rearrangement joins TRBV24-1 to TRBJ2-1, with 14 positions matching TRBD2. The CDR3 contains 17 residues. Looked up from germline, CDR1 is KGHDR and CDR2 is SFDVKD. Trimming took 5 bases from V and 10 from J; bases not matched to a gene: 12. CDR3 sequence reads: CATSGPGTSGGLLEQFF. The CDR3, as DNA: TGTGCCACCAGTGGACCCGGGACTAGCGGGGGATTACTCGAGCAGTTCTTC.

CDR3 in amino acids: CASSPGTHEQFF. The CDR3 DNA reads as TGTGCCAGCTCACCCGGGACTCATGAGCAGTTCTTC. The chain recombines TRBV18 with TRBJ2-1; TRBD2 is a possible D gene (6 bases). Per germline, CDR1 KGHSH and CDR2 LQKENI. This CDR3 spans 12 amino acids. The ends were cut back, 3 bases at V and 8 bases at J, with 8 bases in the middle. The full variable domain, its missing parts supplied by reference TRBV18 and TRBJ2-1, is NAGVMQNPRHLVRRRGQEARLRCSPMKGHSHVYWYRQLPEEGLKFMVYLQKENIIDESGMPKERFSAEFPKEGPSILRIQQVVRGDSAAYFCASSPGTHEQFFGPGTRLTVL.

This chain joins TRBV5-1 and TRBJ1-1; D unresolved. The V end was cut by 1 base, the J end by 0 bases, with 10 bases between. The CDR3 has 15 residues. Germline CDR1 reads SGHRS; CDR2 reads YFSETQ. The CDR3 DNA sequence: TGCGCCAGCAGCTTGTTGCCACAAATGAACACTGAAGCTTTCTTT. Translation: CASSLLPQMNTEAFF.

This clonotype appeared many times. The genes are TRBV14 and TRBJ2-3; 7 nucleotides agree with TRBD2. Germline lookup yields CDR1 SGHDN and CDR2 FVKESK. This CDR3 is built from 15 residues. With 2 bases clipped from V and 2 bases from J, the junction kept 4 bases outside the gene matches. CDR3 DNA: TGTGCCAGCAGCCAACGCGGGAGAACCACAGATACGCAGTATTTT. Translated: CASSQRGRTTDTQYF.

Comment on this clonotype: A much bigger clone sits one base away, suggesting this may be a read error. This chain connects TRBV28 to TRBJ1-2; a weak D match, TRBD1 (5 bases). The germline V gene encodes CDR1 MDHEN and CDR2 SYDVKM. This CDR3 is 12 amino acids long. The DNA of the CDR3 is TGTGCCAGCAGTTTGAAGGCGTGGGGCTACGCCTTC. Protein: CASSLKAWGYAF.